Reported below is one T cell receptor (beta chain). What it binds is unknown. This entry comes from a study of T cells expressing NK-cell markers. Study context: Within the sequenced cohort of eight donors, seven exhibited HCMV seropositivity and one was seronegative. Study-wide points: A handful of donors likewise had their CD3+CD56-NKG2C+ fraction led by these clonotypes. Six donors carried dominant NKG2C+ clonotypes that made up roughly 1.0-8% of their CD8+ T cells.

Germline V gene lookup returns CDR1 SGHTA and CDR2 FQGNSA. The CDR3 has 12 residues. Template switching by 5'RACE with UMIs generated the TCR beta cDNA. After re-calling the 5' RACE reads, TCRdb lists one entry per CDR3 protein, DNA absent. Here the sample table reports roughly 170,000 distinct CDR3 sequences. The TCR sequence derives from a woman between 18 and 70 years old in good health. Sequenced: blood T cells: a sorted CD56 or NKG2C T cell subset, CD4+ or CD8+ T cells, or bulk PBMC T cells (not recorded which). V gene TRBV7-2 combines with J gene TRBJ1-2. The chain's CDR3 is CASSSSIQGYTF.